This TCR beta chain is from a study of PD-L1 blockade in urothelial cancer. Time point specified: peripheral blood 6 weeks after treatment start. Data came from immunoSEQ multiplex PCR; TCRdb stores just in-frame clones and leaves some out. The table shows tens of thousands of clones, with about 88% occurring only once. The CDR3 totals 13 residues. Deletions cut 9 bases from V and 5 bases from J, with 11 bases between. CDR1 is LNHDA and CDR2 is SQIVND in the germline V gene (reference sequence). This sequence joins TRBV19 and TRBJ1-6; D possibly corresponds to TRBD1 (5 bases). The sample consisted of PBMCs, taken around atezolizumab (anti-PD-L1) treatment. This clonotype was sampled from a man between 60 and 75 years old with urothelial cancer. The CDR3: CASGGVHNSPLHF. CDR3 coding DNA: TGTGCCAGCGGGGGGGTCCATAATTCACCCCTCCACTTT. The full variable domain, its missing parts supplied by reference TRBV19 and TRBJ1-6, is DGGITQSPKYLFRKEGQNVTLSCEQNLNHDAMYWYRQDPGQGLRLIYYSQIVNDFQKGDIAEGYSVSREKKESFPLTVTSAQKNPTAFYLCASGGVHNSPLHFGNGTRLTVT.